The 8 T cell receptor beta chains below all came from one sample that was sequenced in a study of beta chain features in type 1 diabetes. Every bit of the isolated RNA underwent reverse transcription, so sequencing read expressed TCRB transcripts. Using immunoSEQ multiplex PCR, the repertoire was profiled, and TCRdb retains in-frame clones only, with some absent. The table lists around 600,000 clones, 9.5% to 15% of them singletons. Their target antigens are unknown. Study-level results: For Type 1 diabetes patients, all four CD4+ subsets carried TCRB CDR3s that were moderately but significantly shorter.

The sequencing sample was made of naive CD4+ T cells from blood. The origin of the receptors is a young man with type 1 diabetes.

The chain employs TRBV27 and TRBJ2-1; TRBD1 or TRBD2 may be the D gene (5 bases each). The CDR3 totals 15 residues. V lost 7 bases and J 4 bases, leaving 17 bases between the germline ends. Germline V lookup: CDR1 MNHEY, CDR2 SMNVEV (reference sequence). CDR3 nucleotide sequence: TGTGCCAGCACCGCCCTCCGGGGCCTATACAATGAGCAGTTCTTC. Encoded protein: CASTALRGLYNEQFF.

There are a few counts of this clone. The CDR3 DNA is TGTGCCAGCAGATTCGGGACAGGGGATAATTCACCCCTCCACTTT. Protein: CASRFGTGDNSPLHF. The chain carries TRBV5-4 and TRBJ1-6; TRBD1 aligns across 10 bases. CDR3 length equals 15 residues. J was trimmed by 5 bases and V by 5 bases; bases with no gene match: 4. The germline CDR1 and CDR2 sequences are SGHNT and YYREEE (reference sequence).

The chain combines TRBV2 with TRBJ1-6, with D possibly matching TRBD1 (5 bases). From germline, CDR1 is SNHLY and CDR2 FYNNEI. This CDR3 is 15 amino acids long. Trimming stripped 7 bases from V and 5 bases from J, with 15 bases between. CDR3 DNA sequence: TGTGCCAGCACTAGTATGGGACCGAATAATTCACCCCTCCACTTT. It yields the protein CASTSMGPNNSPLHF.

This clone was detected only a few times. The V and J genes are TRBV6-5 and TRBJ2-5, with TRBD1 as a possible D gene (7 bases). The ends were cut back, 2 bases at V and 4 bases at J, with 11 bases in the middle. This CDR3 is 14 amino acids long. Germline lookup yields CDR1 MNHEY and CDR2 SVGAGI. This CDR3 is CASSYGGGAETQYF. In DNA, the CDR3 is TGTGCCAGCAGTTACGGAGGGGGCGCAGAGACCCAGTACTTC.

This clone occurred once. The CDR3 region is CASSLAPRTGDTQYF. DNA for the CDR3: TGTGCCAGCAGCTTAGCCCCCAGGACAGGAGATACGCAGTATTTT. This chain joins TRBV7-6 and TRBJ2-3; 7 positions match TRBD1. The CDR3 is 15 residues long. Germline lookup yields CDR1 SGHVS and CDR2 FNYEAQ. After removal of 0 bases from V and 5 bases from J, the junction contained 5 bases not matched to a gene.

The CDR3 loop reads CASSLNQESDYGYTF. In DNA, the CDR3 is TGTGCCAGCAGTCTAAACCAGGAAAGCGACTATGGCTACACCTTC. The gene calls are TRBV4-2 and TRBJ1-2, with no clear D. Germline CDR1 is LGHNA and CDR2 is YNFKEQ. Trimming took 6 bases from V and 3 from J, leaving 17 bases between them. CDR3 length: 15 residues.

This clone has a handful of counts. The gene calls are TRBV5-1 and TRBJ1-6; weak D call: TRBD1 (5 bases). CDR1 and CDR2 from the germline V gene are SGHRS and YFSETQ. V lost 4 bases, J lost 9 bases, and 14 bases lay in between. The CDR3 spans 14 residues. CDR3 coding DNA: TGCGCCAGCAGCACCCGGGACCGATTTTCACCCCTCCACTTT. It translates to CASSTRDRFSPLHF.

This clone was found a few times. The rearrangement joins TRBV9 to TRBJ2-2; 9 bases fit TRBD1. This CDR3 is 16 amino acids long. V lost 5 bases to trimming and J lost 0 bases; unmatched junction nucleotides: 5. In germline, CDR1 is SGDLS, CDR2 YYNGEE. CDR3 DNA: TGTGCCAGCAGAGAACAGGGGGCCTCGAACACCGGGGAGCTGTTTTTT. Amino acids: CASREQGASNTGELFF.